The 24 T cell receptor beta chains reported below all come from one sample, sequenced in a study of shared clonotypes between healthy human individuals. Clones were sequenced by immunoSEQ multiplex PCR, and TCRdb holds only the in-frame ones, with some missing. The data contain around 550,000 clones, 90% to 96% of them singletons. Material: naive CD4+ T cells sorted from blood. This sample's subset: CD45RA+ positively selected. All receptors derive from a woman between 25 and 40 years old in good health.

Note on this clone: Other DNA sequences in this specimen translate into the identical CDR3. The chain carries TRBV28 and TRBJ1-2; 8 nucleotides align to TRBD1. The length of the CDR3 is 14 residues. Germline CDR1 and CDR2: MDHEN and SYDVKM. Unmatched junction bases numbered 1, after V lost 2 bases and J lost 2 bases. The CDR3 loop reads CASSLQGANYGYTF. CDR3 in DNA: TGTGCCAGCAGTTTACAGGGGGCGAACTATGGCTACACCTTC.

The genes are TRBV9 and TRBJ1-4, with no clear D. V lost 5 bases and J lost 5, with 10 bases in between. Per germline, CDR1 SGDLS and CDR2 YYNGEE. The CDR3 runs 13 residues. In DNA form, the CDR3 reads TGTGCCAGCAGGTACGGACCCAATGAAAAACTGTTTTTT. This gives the protein CASRYGPNEKLFF. The whole variable domain, remainder taken from reference TRBV9 and TRBJ1-4, is DSGVTQTPKHLITATGQRVTLRCSPRSGDLSVYWYQQSLDQGLQFLIQYYNGEERAKGNILERFSAQQFPDLHSELNLSSLELGDSALYFCASRYGPNEKLFFGSGTQLSVL.

This chain connects TRBV5-4 to TRBJ2-3; TRBD2 matches at 9 bases. The CDR3 is 16 amino acids. Unmatched junction bases numbered 5, after V lost 0 bases and J lost 3 bases. Germline CDR1 and CDR2: SGHNT and YYREEE (reference sequence). The CDR3 DNA sequence: TGTGCCAGCAGCTTGGAGGCGGGAGGGCCGACAGATACGCAGTATTTT. It codes for CASSLEAGGPTDTQYF.

The V and J genes are TRBV6-5 and TRBJ2-1; D is ambiguous. Germline lookup yields CDR1 MNHEY and CDR2 SVGAGI. The CDR3 has 15 amino acids. Trimming left V 3 bases short and J 6 bases short, with 15 bases between. DNA of the CDR3: TGTGCCAGCAGTTATGATGGGCTGCGAGTCAATGAGCAGTTCTTC. It encodes CASSYDGLRVNEQFF.

The chain employs TRBV29-1 and TRBJ2-5; the match to TRBD1 covers 8 bases. Germline CDR1 and CDR2: SQVTM and ANQGSEA. The CDR3 sequence is 12 residues long. Unmatched junction bases numbered 3, after V lost 4 bases and J lost 5 bases. CDR3 sequence reads: CSVGTGLETQYF. CDR3 in DNA: TGCAGCGTTGGGACAGGGCTGGAGACCCAGTACTTC.

V and J are TRBV7-9 and TRBJ2-7; 7 bases agree with TRBD2. Germline V gives CDR1 SEHNR, CDR2 FQNEAQ (reference sequence). There are 13 residues in the CDR3. The junction had 7 bases not matched to a gene; V was cut back by 6 bases and J by 5 bases. CDR3 nucleotides: TGTGCCAGCAGTAGTTCTAGCGGACACGAGCAGTACTTC. Its translation: CASSSSSGHEQYF.

Turning to this clone: Other DNA sequences within the sample encode an identical CDR3. The chain uses TRBV28 and TRBJ2-3, with D uncertain. The CDR3 spans 12 residues. The germline V and J ends were trimmed by 6 bases and 2 bases, with 6 bases remaining between them. Per germline, CDR1 MDHEN and CDR2 SYDVKM. The CDR3 sequence: CASSPDTDTQYF. CDR3 DNA sequence: TGTGCCAGCAGCCCAGACACAGATACGCAGTATTTT.

The J gene is TRBJ1-4, the V gene TRBV29-1; 8 nucleotides match TRBD1. After removal of 3 bases from V and 8 bases from J, the junction contained 5 bases not matched to a gene. The CDR3 extends over 13 amino acids. Germline CDR1 is SQVTM and CDR2 is ANQGSEA. CDR3 nucleotides: TGCAGCGTTGACAGGGGGCAGGGGGAAAAACTGTTTTTT. Its translation: CSVDRGQGEKLFF.

The chain's CDR3 is CASSESSRGEQYF. The CDR3 coding sequence is TGCGCCAGCAGTGAGTCGAGCAGGGGAGAGCAGTACTTC. V usage is TRBV10-1 and J usage is TRBJ2-7; possibly TRBD1 for D (6 bases). Germline lookup yields CDR1 WNHNN and CDR2 SYGVQD (reference sequence). V shed 0 bases and J shed 7 bases, with 10 bases lying between them. The CDR3 runs to 13 residues.

This clone showed up just once. The gene calls are TRBV27 and TRBJ1-1; D is uncertain. The CDR3 contains 16 residues. The V end was cut by 2 bases, the J end by 0 bases, with 13 bases between. Germline V CDR1 and CDR2: MNHEY, SMNVEV (reference sequence). The CDR3, as DNA: TGTGCCAGCAGTTTACGGTGGTCGGCCATGAACACTGAAGCTTTCTTT. It is translated as CASSLRWSAMNTEAFF.

The V and J genes are TRBV15 and TRBJ2-7; 10 bases fit TRBD2. J lost 2 bases, V lost 0 bases, and 10 bases had no gene match. Germline V gene data show CDR1 as LNHNV and CDR2 as YYDKDF (reference sequence). This CDR3 is 18 amino acids long. The CDR3 spells CATSRDQGLADDTYEQYF. CDR3 nucleotide sequence: TGTGCCACCAGCAGAGATCAAGGACTAGCGGATGATACCTACGAGCAGTACTTC.

The V gene is TRBV5-1, the J gene TRBJ1-1; D is undetermined. Germline loops: CDR1 SGHRS, CDR2 YFSETQ. Trimming stripped 1 base from V and 7 bases from J, with 11 bases between. The CDR3 is 13 residues long. CDR3 amino acids: CASSLNVNNEAFF. CDR3 in DNA: TGCGCCAGCAGCTTGAATGTAAATAATGAAGCTTTCTTT.

A remark on this clone: This sample also contains other DNA sequences that code for the same CDR3. The V gene is TRBV28, the J gene TRBJ1-5; D gene unclear. The CDR3 length is 13 residues. Per germline, CDR1 MDHEN and CDR2 SYDVKM. V was shortened by 2 bases and J by 7 bases, with 9 bases between the two germline ends. The CDR3 spells CASSLPQEQPQHF. The CDR3 coding sequence is TGTGCCAGCAGTTTACCTCAGGAGCAGCCCCAGCATTTT. Looking up the rest from reference TRBV28 and TRBJ1-5 gives the full variable domain: DVKVTQSSRYLVKRTGEKVFLECVQDMDHENMFWYRQDPGLGLRLIYFSYDVKMKEKGDIPEGYSVSREKKERFSLILESASTNQTSMYLCASSLPQEQPQHFGDGTRLSIL.

The chain combines TRBV6-1 with TRBJ2-2, with 8 bases that match TRBD1. CDR3 size: 16 residues. The germline V gene has CDR1 MNHNS and CDR2 SASEGT. Germline trimming cut 7 bases from V and 1 base from J; bases unmatched to any gene: 8. The CDR3 coding sequence is TGTGCCAGCACTGAGTCCGGGACAGGGAACACCGGGGAGCTGTTTTTT. It specifies CASTESGTGNTGELFF.

This clone occurred a few times. The rearrangement joins TRBV27 to TRBJ1-5, with D maybe TRBD1 (5 bases). With 0 bases removed from V and 5 bases from J, the gap between germline ends came to 11 bases. The length of the CDR3 is 15 residues. Looked up from germline, CDR1 is MNHEY and CDR2 is SMNVEV (reference sequence). CDR3 DNA: TGTGCCAGCAGTTTATCGGTGACGGGACATCAGCCCCAGCATTTT. This gives the protein CASSLSVTGHQPQHF.

V gene TRBV27 combines with J gene TRBJ2-7; no clear D. Looked up from germline, CDR1 is MNHEY and CDR2 is SMNVEV (reference sequence). The CDR3 is made up of 14 amino acids. Trimming shortened V by 1 base and J by 2 bases, and 9 bases separated the two germline ends. CDR3 loop: CASSLLAGAYEQYF. CDR3 in DNA: TGTGCCAGCAGTTTATTGGCAGGAGCCTACGAGCAGTACTTC.

The chain has TRBV18 and TRBJ2-7; 9 positions match TRBD2. After removal of 3 bases from V and 2 bases from J, the junction contained 14 bases not matched to a gene. The CDR3 is 18 residues long. Germline assignment: CDR1 KGHSH and CDR2 LQKENI. CDR3 bases: TGTGCCAGCTCACCCAGGGGGGTAGCGGGAGTGACCCCCTACGAGCAGTACTTC. It yields the protein CASSPRGVAGVTPYEQYF.

The CDR3 DNA sequence: TGTGCCAGCAGCGTAGGCGGGGAGAACACTGAAGCTTTCTTT. Protein: CASSVGGENTEAFF. The chain is built from TRBV9 and TRBJ1-1; D gene ambiguous. The CDR3 extends over 14 amino acids. CDR1 is SGDLS and CDR2 is YYNGEE in the germline V gene. Trimming took off 0 bases at V and 1 base at J, with 7 bases between the two ends. Together with reference TRBV9 and TRBJ1-1, the CDR3 gives the full variable domain: DSGVTQTPKHLITATGQRVTLRCSPRSGDLSVYWYQQSLDQGLQFLIQYYNGEERAKGNILERFSAQQFPDLHSELNLSSLELGDSALYFCASSVGGENTEAFFGQGTRLTVV.

This clone came up once. This chain links TRBV28 with TRBJ2-7; 11 positions agree with TRBD2. CDR3 size: 14 residues. CDR1 and CDR2 from the germline V gene are MDHEN and SYDVKM. V dropped 10 bases and J dropped 4; count of bases not matched to a gene: 9. The CDR3 sequence: CATFPGLAVYEQYF. CDR3 DNA sequence: TGTGCCACTTTTCCGGGACTAGCGGTATACGAGCAGTACTTC.

This clone was seen just once. This chain connects TRBV14 to TRBJ2-1, with 9 positions matching TRBD2. V gave up 1 base and J gave up 9 bases; unmatched junction bases: 7. The germline V gene has CDR1 SGHDN and CDR2 FVKESK. The CDR3 length is 15 residues. For the CDR3, the DNA is TGTGCCAGCAGCCAAGTAGCGGGAGTTTCCGGTGAGCAGTTCTTC. Translated: CASSQVAGVSGEQFF.

The V gene is TRBV11-2, the J gene TRBJ2-3; the D is unclear. The germline V and J ends were trimmed by 4 bases and 6 bases, with 23 bases remaining between them. The CDR3 length is 17 residues. CDR1 is SGHAT and CDR2 is FQNNGV in the germline V gene. Here the CDR3 DNA reads TGTGCCAGCAGCTCCCAATTTGGATTACCCGGTCTGGATACGCAGTATTTT. Translated, it gives CASSSQFGLPGLDTQYF.

V is TRBV19 and J is TRBJ1-4; 9 bases match TRBD1. This CDR3 has 15 amino acids. CDR1 LNHDA and CDR2 SQIVND come from the germline V gene (reference sequence). Germline trimming cut 5 bases from V and 5 bases from J; bases unmatched to any gene: 6. The CDR3 loop is CASSSSGTGNEKLFF. The CDR3 nucleotides are TGTGCCAGTAGTTCCTCCGGGACAGGGAATGAAAAACTGTTTTTT.

The chain combines TRBV30 with TRBJ2-3; the D call may be TRBD1 or TRBD2 (5 bases each). The CDR3 sequence is 12 residues long. Trimming left V 3 bases short and J 8 bases short, with 12 bases between. Germline V lookup: CDR1 GTSNPN, CDR2 SVGIG (reference sequence). The CDR3 loop is CAWRGRVGTQYF. Here the CDR3 DNA reads TGTGCCTGGAGGGGGCGGGTCGGTACGCAGTATTTT.

The chain employs TRBV28 and TRBJ2-7; D not resolved. V gave up 4 bases and J gave up 6 bases, with 16 bases separating them. CDR1 is MDHEN, CDR2 SYDVKM, per germline. The CDR3 is made up of 14 amino acids. CDR3 region: CASSSRPLGTEQYF. The CDR3 DNA reads TGTGCCAGCAGTTCCCGCCCCCTTGGAACCGAGCAGTACTTC.